Below, 10 T cell receptor beta chains from the same sample are listed, as sequenced in a study of blood T cell repertoires in COVID-19 (dated by TCRdb to the early 2020s). Libraries were prepared through the immunoSEQ multiplex PCR assay. The source is immuneACCESS, and TCRdb retained only in-frame sequences with V and J called. Part of the clones is not carried over; for the studies checked, unresolved V genes explain less than half of this, and the remainder is unexplained. This sample comprises hundreds of thousands of clones, around 86% of them detected only once. The ten biggest clones cover around 1.8% of the sample. The specimen sequenced was PBMCs or T cells enriched from blood (not recorded which). The source of these receptors is a man between 40 and 49 years old who had recovered from COVID-19.

The rearrangement joins TRBV5-6 to TRBJ2-4; 9 nucleotides agree with TRBD1. Germline assignment: CDR1 SGHDT and CDR2 YYEEEE. V shed 3 bases and J 0 bases; nucleotides not matched to a gene: 13. The CDR3 loop spans 19 amino acids. The CDR3 sequence: CASSSILTGGIRAKNIQYF. The CDR3, as DNA: TGTGCCAGCAGCTCGATTTTAACAGGGGGCATCAGAGCCAAAAACATTCAGTACTTC. Full variable domain (rest looked up from reference TRBV5-6 and TRBJ2-4): DAGVTQSPTHLIKTRGQQVTLRCSPKSGHDTVSWYQQALGQGPQFIFQYYEEEERQRGNFPDRFSGHQFPNYSSELNVNALLLGDSALYLCASSSILTGGIRAKNIQYFGAGTRLSVL.

The chain has TRBV4-3 and TRBJ1-2; 7 bases fit TRBD1. V was clipped by 0 bases and J by 5 bases; unmatched bases: 3. This CDR3 contains 14 residues. Germline CDR1 and CDR2: LGHNA and YSLEER. CDR3 DNA sequence: TGCGCCAGCAGCCAAGATGCCAGGGGGTATGGCTACACCTTC. Translated: CASSQDARGYGYTF.

The chain couples TRBV19 to TRBJ2-2, with D possibly being TRBD2 (6 bases). The CDR3 is 17 amino acids. Germline V gene data show CDR1 as LNHDA and CDR2 as SQIVND (reference sequence). V was shortened by 0 bases and J by 1 base, with 12 bases between the two germline ends. The CDR3 region is CASSIDSGAGNTGELFF. CDR3 DNA sequence: TGTGCCAGTAGTATAGATTCCGGAGCGGGGAACACCGGGGAGCTGTTTTTT. Drawing the rest from reference TRBV19 and TRBJ2-2, the complete variable domain is DGGITQSPKYLFRKEGQNVTLSCEQNLNHDAMYWYRQDPGQGLRLIYYSQIVNDFQKGDIAEGYSVSREKKESFPLTVTSAQKNPTAFYLCASSIDSGAGNTGELFFGEGSRLTVL.

The chain has TRBV15 and TRBJ1-1; tentatively, D is TRBD1 (6 bases). Trimming removed 0 bases from V and 7 bases from J, with 21 bases in between. Germline V lookup: CDR1 LNHNV, CDR2 YYDKDF (reference sequence). This CDR3 region has 17 residues. The CDR3 here is CATSREGRGASMGEAFF. DNA for the CDR3: TGTGCCACCAGCAGAGAAGGGCGGGGGGCCTCGATGGGTGAAGCTTTCTTT.

V gene TRBV15 combines with J gene TRBJ1-2; D is ambiguous. This CDR3 is built from 12 residues. V gave up 5 bases and J gave up 5 bases, with 9 bases separating them. From germline, CDR1 is LNHNV and CDR2 YYDKDF (reference sequence). For the CDR3, the DNA is TGTGCCACCAGCGGAGGAGATTATGGCTACACCTTC. Translation: CATSGGDYGYTF.

The V gene is TRBV5-8, the J gene TRBJ1-4; TRBD1 matches at 8 bases. This CDR3 region has 15 residues. The V gene's germline CDR1 is SGHTS and CDR2 YDEGEE. V lost 1 base to trimming and J lost 7 bases; unmatched junction nucleotides: 6. For the CDR3, the DNA is TGTGCCAGCAGCTTGATTCAGGGGGCGTTTGAAAAACTGTTTTTT. This encodes CASSLIQGAFEKLFF.

The rearrangement links TRBV30 to TRBJ1-5; D is unresolved. CDR3 length equals 12 residues. The V gene lost 2 bases and the J gene lost 7 bases, with 9 bases spanning the gap. Germline V lookup: CDR1 GTSNPN, CDR2 SVGIG (reference sequence). The CDR3: CAWSIYGQPQHF. DNA for the CDR3: TGTGCCTGGAGTATATACGGGCAGCCCCAGCATTTT.

The V call is TRBV3-1 (or the pseudogene TRBV3-2), the J call TRBJ2-3; D is possibly TRBD2 (5 bases). Per the germline V gene, CDR1 is LGHDT and CDR2 is YNNKEL (reference sequence). The CDR3 consists of 16 residues. The V end lost 0 bases, the J end lost 2 bases, and 12 bases lay between the germline ends. CDR3 DNA: TGTGCCAGCAGCCAAGATGTAGCGCGAATCACAGATACGCAGTATTTT. Translation gives CASSQDVARITDTQYF.

J is TRBJ2-2 and V is TRBV6-5; 7 positions match TRBD1. The CDR3 is 13 amino acids. Germline-derived CDR1 and CDR2 are MNHEY and SVGAGI. V was pared by 8 bases and J by 4 bases, with 4 bases of the junction left unmatched. CDR3 nucleotides: TGTGCCAGCCGGGACAGCCGCACCGGGGAGCTGTTTTTT. It translates to CASRDSRTGELFF.

This clone was detected only once. The V gene is TRBV7-3, the J gene TRBJ2-1; 9 bases are a match to TRBD2. The CDR3 covers 16 residues. Per the germline V gene, CDR1 is SGHTA and CDR2 is FQGTGA. Trimming took 3 bases from V and 0 from J; bases not matched to a gene: 3. CDR3 amino acids: CASSLSSGNSYNEQFF. The CDR3 nucleotides read TGTGCCAGCAGCTTGTCTAGCGGGAACTCCTACAATGAGCAGTTCTTC.